These 8 T cell receptor beta chains came from one sample sequenced in a study of beta chain features in type 1 diabetes. Findings and caveats of the study: All four CD4+ subsets of Type 1 diabetes patients contained TCRB CDR3s that were moderately but significantly shorter.

These receptors are not linked to any known antigen. Expressed TCRB transcripts got sequenced, as all isolated RNA was reverse transcribed. The table came from immunoSEQ multiplex PCR; TCRdb's copy has only in-frame clones and leaves some out. The sample has 550,000 to 850,000 clones; about an eighth are singletons. Sequenced: naive CD4+ T cells from blood. These receptors originate from a man younger than 30 with type 1 diabetes.

This chain links TRBV9 with TRBJ1-4; D remains ambiguous. CDR3 length equals 12 residues. Trimming removed 0 bases at V and 10 bases at J, with 7 bases between. Germline V CDR1 and CDR2: SGDLS, YYNGEE. CDR3 nucleotide sequence: TGTGCCAGCAGCGTAGATGGCGGAAAACTGTTTTTT. Translation gives CASSVDGGKLFF. The variable domain in full, completed from reference TRBV9 and TRBJ1-4, reads DSGVTQTPKHLITATGQRVTLRCSPRSGDLSVYWYQQSLDQGLQFLIQYYNGEERAKGNILERFSAQQFPDLHSELNLSSLELGDSALYFCASSVDGGKLFFGSGTQLSVL.

This clone was seen a handful of times. The chain uses TRBV30 and TRBJ2-4; 7 bases align to TRBD1. Germline lookup yields CDR1 GTSNPN and CDR2 SVGIG (reference sequence). The CDR3 covers 13 residues. J was trimmed by 7 bases and V by 4 bases; bases with no gene match: 7. CDR3 residues: CAWMTGPTNIQYF. The DNA for the CDR3 is TGTGCCTGGATGACAGGGCCGACCAACATTCAGTACTTC.

This clone was seen a handful of times. The chain links TRBV6-5 to TRBJ2-7, with 7 bases that match TRBD1. Germline CDR1 is MNHEY and CDR2 is SVGAGI. The CDR3 runs to 13 residues. V was clipped by 4 bases and J by 4 bases; unmatched bases: 4. CDR3 bases: TGTGCCAGCAGTTCCGGGACAGATTACGAGCAGTACTTC. Translating gives CASSSGTDYEQYF.

This chain joins TRBV6-5 and TRBJ1-1; D unclear. The CDR3 extends over 14 amino acids. V lost 7 bases to trimming and J lost 1 base, with 13 bases between them. The germline V gene encodes CDR1 MNHEY and CDR2 SVGAGI. The CDR3 is CASMPSMENTEAFF. CDR3 sequence (DNA): TGTGCCAGCATGCCTAGCATGGAGAACACTGAAGCTTTCTTT.

The V gene is TRBV29-1, the J gene TRBJ1-3, with D perhaps matching TRBD1 (6 bases). CDR3 size: 13 residues. The V gene's germline CDR1 is SQVTM and CDR2 ANQGSEA. V was cut by 5 bases and J by 4 bases, with 12 bases left in between. This CDR3 reads CSVSGTRGNTIYF. Written as DNA, the CDR3 is TGCAGCGTTTCCGGGACACGAGGAAACACCATATATTTT. The full variable domain, completed using reference TRBV29-1 and TRBJ1-3, is SAVISQKPSRDICQRGTSLTIQCQVDSQVTMMFWYRQQPGQSLTLIATANQGSEATYESGFVIDKFPISRPNLTFSTLTVSNMSPEDSSIYLCSVSGTRGNTIYFGEGSWLTVV.

This clone was counted between two and nine times. CDR3 DNA: TGCAGCGTCGGAGAACTAGCGGGGGGCCCGGACCCCTTTATAAACATTCAGTACTTC. Translation gives CSVGELAGGPDPFINIQYF. The J gene is TRBJ2-4, the V gene TRBV29-1; 12 bases are shared with TRBD2. The germline V gene encodes CDR1 SQVTM and CDR2 ANQGSEA. With V trimmed by 6 bases and J by 6 bases, 21 bases remained unmatched. The length of the CDR3 is 19 residues.

There are a few counts of this clone. This sequence joins TRBV4-1 and TRBJ2-5; TRBD2 is a possible D gene (6 bases). V lost 0 bases, J lost 0 bases, and 14 bases lay in between. From germline, CDR1 is MGHRA and CDR2 YSYEKL. The CDR3 is 17 amino acids. The CDR3 DNA sequence: TGCGCCAGCAGCCAAGATGTCGGGGGAACGTACCAAGAGACCCAGTACTTC. Protein product: CASSQDVGGTYQETQYF.

This CDR3 is CASSWLGTALRNEKLFF. The CDR3 nucleotides are TGTGCCAGCAGTTGGCTTGGGACAGCCCTCAGAAATGAAAAACTGTTTTTT. The rearrangement uses TRBV7-9 and TRBJ1-4; 7 bases line up with TRBD1. The ends lost 6 bases at V and 5 bases at J; junction bases unmatched: 15. The CDR3 length is 17 residues. Germline V gives CDR1 SEHNR, CDR2 FQNEAQ (reference sequence). The whole variable domain, remainder taken from reference TRBV7-9 and TRBJ1-4, is DTGVSQNPRHKITKRGQNVTFRCDPISEHNRLYWYRQTLGQGPEFLTYFQNEAQLEKSRLLSDRFSAERPKGSFSTLEIQRTEQGDSAMYLCASSWLGTALRNEKLFFGSGTQLSVL.